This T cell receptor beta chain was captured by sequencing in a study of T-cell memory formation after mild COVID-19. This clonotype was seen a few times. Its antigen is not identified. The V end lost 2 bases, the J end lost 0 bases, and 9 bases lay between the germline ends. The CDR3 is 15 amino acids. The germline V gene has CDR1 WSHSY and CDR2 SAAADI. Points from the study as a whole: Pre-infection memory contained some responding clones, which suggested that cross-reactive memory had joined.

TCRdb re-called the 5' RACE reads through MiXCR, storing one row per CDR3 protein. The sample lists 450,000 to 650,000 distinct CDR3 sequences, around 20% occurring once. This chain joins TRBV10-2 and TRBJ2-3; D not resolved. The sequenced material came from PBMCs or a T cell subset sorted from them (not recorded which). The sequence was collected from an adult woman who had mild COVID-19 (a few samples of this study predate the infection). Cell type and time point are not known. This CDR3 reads CASSEPSTSTDTQYF. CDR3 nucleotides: TGCGCCAGCAGTGAGCCCAGTACTAGCACAGATACGCAGTATTTT.